This TCR beta chain was sequenced for a study of blood T cell repertoires in COVID-19. In germline, CDR1 is LNHDA, CDR2 SQIVND (reference sequence). The ends lost 6 bases at V and 4 bases at J; junction bases unmatched: 6. CDR3 length: 16 residues. Generated by immunoSEQ multiplex PCR, the TCRdb table keeps only in-frame clones and is missing some. The repertoire consists of 200,000 to 250,000 clones, with roughly 90% occurring once and the leading ten covering about 4%. Self-reported history from a screening survey and questionnaire set each donor's cohort. This TCR derives from a woman in her thirties or forties with acute COVID-19. Sequenced input: PBMCs or T cells enriched from blood (not recorded which). The gene calls are TRBV19 and TRBJ2-1, with TRBD2 matching over 13 bases. CDR3: CASSPLAGGPYNEQFF. CDR3 in DNA: TGTGCCAGTAGCCCACTAGCGGGGGGGCCGTACAATGAGCAGTTCTTC.